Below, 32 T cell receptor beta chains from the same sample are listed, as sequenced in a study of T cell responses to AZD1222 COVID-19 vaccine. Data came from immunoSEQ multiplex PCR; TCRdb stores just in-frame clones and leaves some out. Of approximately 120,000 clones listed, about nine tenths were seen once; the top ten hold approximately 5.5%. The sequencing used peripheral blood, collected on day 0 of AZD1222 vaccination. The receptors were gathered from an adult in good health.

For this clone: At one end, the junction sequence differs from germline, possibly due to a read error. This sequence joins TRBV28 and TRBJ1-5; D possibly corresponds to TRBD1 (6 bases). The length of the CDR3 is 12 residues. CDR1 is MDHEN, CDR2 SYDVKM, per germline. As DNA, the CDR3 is TGTGCCAGCAGTTCCGGACAGCCGAGTGCAGTATTT. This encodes CASSSGQPSAVF. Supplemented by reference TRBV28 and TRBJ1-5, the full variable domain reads DVKVTQSSRYLVKRTGEKVFLECVQDMDHENMFWYRQDPGLGLRLIYFSYDVKMKEKGDIPEGYSVSREKKERFSLILESASTNQTSMYLCASSSGQPSAVFGDGTRLSIL.

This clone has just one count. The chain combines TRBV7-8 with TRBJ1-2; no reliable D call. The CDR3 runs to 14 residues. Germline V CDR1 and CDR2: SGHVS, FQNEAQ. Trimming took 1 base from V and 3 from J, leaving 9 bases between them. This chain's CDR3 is CASSLVTADYGYTF. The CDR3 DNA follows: TGTGCCAGCAGCTTAGTCACAGCTGACTATGGCTACACCTTC.

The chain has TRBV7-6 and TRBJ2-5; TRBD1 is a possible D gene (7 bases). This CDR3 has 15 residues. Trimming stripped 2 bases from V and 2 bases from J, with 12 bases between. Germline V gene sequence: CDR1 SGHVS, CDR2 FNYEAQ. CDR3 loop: CASSLTQGGQETQYF. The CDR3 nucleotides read TGTGCCAGCAGCTTAACGCAGGGGGGACAAGAGACCCAGTACTTC.

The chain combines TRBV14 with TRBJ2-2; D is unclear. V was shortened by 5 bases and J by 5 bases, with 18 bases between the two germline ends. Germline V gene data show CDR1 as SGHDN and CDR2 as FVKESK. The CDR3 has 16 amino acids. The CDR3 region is CASSFRVSAETGELFF. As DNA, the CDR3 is TGTGCCAGCAGCTTCCGGGTGAGCGCGGAGACCGGGGAGCTGTTTTTT.

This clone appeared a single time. The CDR3: CASSDAGGVTYEQYF. The DNA of the CDR3 is TGTGCCAGCAGTGATGCAGGGGGTGTCACCTACGAGCAGTACTTC. V and J are TRBV2 and TRBJ2-7; 7 bases are a match to TRBD1. The CDR3 contains 15 residues. After removal of 3 bases from V and 2 bases from J, the junction contained 7 bases not matched to a gene. The V gene's germline CDR1 is SNHLY and CDR2 FYNNEI.

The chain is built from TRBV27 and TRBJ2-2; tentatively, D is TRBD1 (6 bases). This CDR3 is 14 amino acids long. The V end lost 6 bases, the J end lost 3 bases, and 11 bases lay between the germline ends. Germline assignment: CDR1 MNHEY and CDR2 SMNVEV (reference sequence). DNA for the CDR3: TGTGCCAGCAGCCGGGGACAAGACACCGGGGAGCTGTTTTTT. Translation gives CASSRGQDTGELFF.

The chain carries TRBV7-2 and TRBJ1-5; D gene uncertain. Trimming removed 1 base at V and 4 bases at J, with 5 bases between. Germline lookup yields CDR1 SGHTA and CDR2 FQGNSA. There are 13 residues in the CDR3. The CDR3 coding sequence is TGTGCCAGCAGCTTAGGTCTTAATCAGCCCCAGCATTTT. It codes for CASSLGLNQPQHF.

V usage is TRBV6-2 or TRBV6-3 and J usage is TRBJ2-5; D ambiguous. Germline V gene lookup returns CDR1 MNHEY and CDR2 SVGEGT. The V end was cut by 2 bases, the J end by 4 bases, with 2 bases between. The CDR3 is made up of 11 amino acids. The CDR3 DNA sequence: TGTGCCAGCAGTTACCCAGAGACCCAGTACTTC. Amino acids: CASSYPETQYF.

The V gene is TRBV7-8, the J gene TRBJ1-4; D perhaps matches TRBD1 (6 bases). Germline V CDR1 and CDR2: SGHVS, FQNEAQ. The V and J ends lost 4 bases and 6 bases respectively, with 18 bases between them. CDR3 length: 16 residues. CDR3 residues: CASSSELQGRYEKLFF. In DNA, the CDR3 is TGTGCCAGCAGCTCTGAGTTACAGGGTCGTTATGAAAAACTGTTTTTT.

Here the CDR3 reads CASSLKRDSGRLGLGGNTIYF. CDR3 in DNA: TGTGCCAGCAGCCTTAAGAGGGACTCCGGCAGGCTGGGTCTGGGAGGAAACACCATATATTTT. V and J are TRBV3-1 (or the pseudogene TRBV3-2) and TRBJ1-3, with D possibly TRBD1 on 5 matching bases. This CDR3 is built from 21 residues. Deletions cut 4 bases from V and 4 bases from J, with 32 bases between. Germline values: CDR1 LGHDT, CDR2 YNNKEL (reference sequence).

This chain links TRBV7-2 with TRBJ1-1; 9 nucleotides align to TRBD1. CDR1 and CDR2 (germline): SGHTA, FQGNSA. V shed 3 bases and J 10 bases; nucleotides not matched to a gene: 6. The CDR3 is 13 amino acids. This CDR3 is CASSLDRGRSAFF. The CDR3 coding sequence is TGTGCCAGCAGCTTGGACAGGGGCCGTTCAGCTTTCTTT.

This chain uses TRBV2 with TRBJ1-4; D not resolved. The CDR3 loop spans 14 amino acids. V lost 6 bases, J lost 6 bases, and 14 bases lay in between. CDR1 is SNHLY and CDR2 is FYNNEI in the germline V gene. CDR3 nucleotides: TGTGCCAGCAGCCCCGGGAGGGAGGATGAAAAACTGTTTTTT. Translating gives CASSPGREDEKLFF.

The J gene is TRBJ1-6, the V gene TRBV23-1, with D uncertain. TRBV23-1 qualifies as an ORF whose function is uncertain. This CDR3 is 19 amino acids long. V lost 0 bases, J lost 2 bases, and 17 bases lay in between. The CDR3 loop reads CASSQSPVKRPAYNSPLHF. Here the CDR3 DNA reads TGCGCCAGCAGTCAATCCCCGGTTAAAAGGCCTGCCTATAATTCACCCCTCCACTTT.

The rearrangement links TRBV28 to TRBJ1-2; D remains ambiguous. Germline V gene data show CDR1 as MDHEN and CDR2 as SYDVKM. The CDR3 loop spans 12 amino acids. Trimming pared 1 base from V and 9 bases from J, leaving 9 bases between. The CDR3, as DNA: TGTGCCAGCAGTTTATACCAGAGTAGCTACACCTTC. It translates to CASSLYQSSYTF.

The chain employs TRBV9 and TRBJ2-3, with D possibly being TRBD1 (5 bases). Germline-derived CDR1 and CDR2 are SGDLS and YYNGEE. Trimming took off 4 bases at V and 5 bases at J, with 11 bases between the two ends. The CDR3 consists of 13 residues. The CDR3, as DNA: TGTGCCAGCAGCCCATGGGGCGGAGATACGCAGTATTTT. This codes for CASSPWGGDTQYF.

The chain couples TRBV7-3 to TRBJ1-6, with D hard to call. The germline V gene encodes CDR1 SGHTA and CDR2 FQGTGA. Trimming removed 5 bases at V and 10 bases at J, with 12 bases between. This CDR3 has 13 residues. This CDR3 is CASSPDAGSPLHF. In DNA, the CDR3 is TGTGCCAGCAGCCCTGACGCGGGGTCACCCCTCCACTTT.

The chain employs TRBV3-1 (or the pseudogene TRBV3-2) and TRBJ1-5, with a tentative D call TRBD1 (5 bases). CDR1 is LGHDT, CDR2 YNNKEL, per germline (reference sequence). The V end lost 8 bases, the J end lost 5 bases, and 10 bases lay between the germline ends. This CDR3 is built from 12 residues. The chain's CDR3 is CASGWGDQPQHF. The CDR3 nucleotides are TGTGCCAGCGGGTGGGGGGATCAGCCCCAGCATTTT.

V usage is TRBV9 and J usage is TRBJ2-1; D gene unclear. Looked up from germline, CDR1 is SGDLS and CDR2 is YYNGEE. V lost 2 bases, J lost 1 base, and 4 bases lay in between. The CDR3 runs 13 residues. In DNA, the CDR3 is TGTGCCAGCAGCGTGGGGTCCTACAATGAGCAGTTCTTC. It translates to CASSVGSYNEQFF.

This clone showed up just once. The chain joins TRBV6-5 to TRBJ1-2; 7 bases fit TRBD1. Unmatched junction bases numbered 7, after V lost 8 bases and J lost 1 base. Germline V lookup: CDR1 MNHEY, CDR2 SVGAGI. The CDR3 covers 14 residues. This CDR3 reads CASERTGCNYGYTF. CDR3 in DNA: TGTGCCAGCGAAAGGACAGGCTGTAACTATGGCTACACCTTC.

The CDR3 reads CASGRTGERTQYF. As DNA, the CDR3 is TGTGCCAGCGGACGGACAGGGGAACGAACGCAGTATTTT. The chain joins TRBV9 to TRBJ2-3, with 9 bases matching TRBD1. J was trimmed by 9 bases and V by 7 bases; bases with no gene match: 9. Per the germline V gene, CDR1 is SGDLS and CDR2 is YYNGEE. The CDR3 is 13 residues long.

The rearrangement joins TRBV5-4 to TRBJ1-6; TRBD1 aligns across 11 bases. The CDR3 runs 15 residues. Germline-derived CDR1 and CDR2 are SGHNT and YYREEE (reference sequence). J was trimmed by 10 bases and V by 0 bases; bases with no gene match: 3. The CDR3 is CASSLVGQGASPLHF. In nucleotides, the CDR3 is TGTGCCAGCAGCTTGGTAGGACAGGGGGCCTCACCCCTCCACTTT.

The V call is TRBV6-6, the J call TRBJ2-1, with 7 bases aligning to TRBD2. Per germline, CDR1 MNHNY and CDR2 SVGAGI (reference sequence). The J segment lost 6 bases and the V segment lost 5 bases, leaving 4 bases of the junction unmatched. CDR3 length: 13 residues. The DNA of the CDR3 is TGTGCCAGCAGTCCCCGGGGGGTCAATGAGCAGTTCTTC. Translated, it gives CASSPRGVNEQFF.

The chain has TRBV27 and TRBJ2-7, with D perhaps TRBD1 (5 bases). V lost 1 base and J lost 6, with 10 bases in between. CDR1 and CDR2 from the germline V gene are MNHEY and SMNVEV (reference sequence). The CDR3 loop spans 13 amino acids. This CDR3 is CASSLWAGSEQYF. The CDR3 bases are TGTGCCAGCAGTTTATGGGCAGGGTCCGAGCAGTACTTC.

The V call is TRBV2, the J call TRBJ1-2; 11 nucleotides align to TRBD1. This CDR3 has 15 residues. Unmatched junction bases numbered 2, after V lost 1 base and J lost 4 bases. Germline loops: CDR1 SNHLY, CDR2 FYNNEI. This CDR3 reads CASSEEGQGVYGYTF. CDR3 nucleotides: TGTGCCAGCAGTGAAGAGGGACAGGGGGTCTATGGCTACACCTTC.

The CDR3 spells CASGEFSRDYTYEQYF. The CDR3 DNA is TGTGCCAGCGGGGAATTCTCTAGGGACTACACCTACGAGCAGTACTTC. The chain links TRBV28 to TRBJ2-7; 7 bases are a match to TRBD2. Germline V gene data show CDR1 as MDHEN and CDR2 as SYDVKM. V lost 8 bases, J lost 2 bases, and 15 bases stayed unmatched. This CDR3 is 16 amino acids long.

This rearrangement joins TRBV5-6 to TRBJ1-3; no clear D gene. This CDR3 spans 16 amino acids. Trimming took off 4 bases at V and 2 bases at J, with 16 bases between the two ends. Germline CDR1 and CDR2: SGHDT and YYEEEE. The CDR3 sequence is CASSREGFRPGNTIYF. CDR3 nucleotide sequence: TGTGCCAGCAGCCGAGAAGGGTTCCGACCTGGAAACACCATATATTTT.

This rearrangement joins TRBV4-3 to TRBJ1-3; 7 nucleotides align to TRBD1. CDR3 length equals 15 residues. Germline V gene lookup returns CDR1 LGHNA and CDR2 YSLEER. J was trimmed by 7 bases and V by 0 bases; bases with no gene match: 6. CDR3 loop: CASSQEVGTENTIYF. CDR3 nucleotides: TGCGCCAGCAGCCAAGAGGTGGGGACAGAGAACACCATATATTTT.

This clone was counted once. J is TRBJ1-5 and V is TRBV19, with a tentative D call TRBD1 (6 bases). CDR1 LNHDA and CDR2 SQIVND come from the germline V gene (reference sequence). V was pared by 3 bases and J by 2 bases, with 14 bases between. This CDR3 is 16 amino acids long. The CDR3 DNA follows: TGTGCCAGTAGTATGGTGGGGGGGGCAGGCAATCAGCCCCAGCATTTT. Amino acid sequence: CASSMVGGAGNQPQHF.

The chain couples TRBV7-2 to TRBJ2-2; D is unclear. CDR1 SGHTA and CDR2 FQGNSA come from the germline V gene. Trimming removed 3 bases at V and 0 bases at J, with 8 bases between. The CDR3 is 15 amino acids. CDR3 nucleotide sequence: TGTGCCAGCAGCTTTAAAATCCCGAACACCGGGGAGCTGTTTTTT. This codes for CASSFKIPNTGELFF.

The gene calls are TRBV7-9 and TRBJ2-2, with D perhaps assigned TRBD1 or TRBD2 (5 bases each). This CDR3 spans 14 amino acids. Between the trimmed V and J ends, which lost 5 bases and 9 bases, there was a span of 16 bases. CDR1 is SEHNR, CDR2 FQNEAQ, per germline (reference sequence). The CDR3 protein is CASSQGVRGRELFF. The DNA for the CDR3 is TGTGCCAGCAGCCAGGGCGTGAGGGGTCGGGAGCTGTTTTTT.

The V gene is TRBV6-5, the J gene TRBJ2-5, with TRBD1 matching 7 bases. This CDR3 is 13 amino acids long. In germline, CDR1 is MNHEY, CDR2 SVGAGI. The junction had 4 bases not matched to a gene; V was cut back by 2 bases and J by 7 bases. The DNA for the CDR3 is TGTGCCAGCAGTTACGAGGGGGCTGGGACCCAGTACTTC. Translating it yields CASSYEGAGTQYF.

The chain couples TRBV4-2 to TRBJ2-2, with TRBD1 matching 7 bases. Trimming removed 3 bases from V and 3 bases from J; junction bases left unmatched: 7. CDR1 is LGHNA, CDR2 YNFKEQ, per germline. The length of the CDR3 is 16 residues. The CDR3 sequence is CASSHHTGTDTGELFF. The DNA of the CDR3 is TGTGCCAGCAGCCATCACACCGGGACAGACACCGGGGAGCTGTTTTTT.